This T cell receptor beta chain derives from a study of cytomegalovirus exposure and HLA in healthy donors. Concerning this clone: No antigen is known for it.

The CDR3 totals 13 residues. With V trimmed by 6 bases and J by 6 bases, 5 bases remained unmatched. Germline V gene sequence: CDR1 SQVTM, CDR2 ANQGSEA. Study-level results: The study carried out a later analysis of TCR beta sequences. It associated some 17,000 of them with specific HLA alleles at a false discovery rate of 0.05.

This PCR relied on a set of 60 Vbeta primers and 13 Jbeta primers. Some clones are missing from TCRdb's copy, which holds only in-frame ones; the method was immunoSEQ multiplex PCR. The table shows fewer than 200,000 clones, with 81% occurring only once. The rearrangement uses TRBV29-1 and TRBJ2-3, with 11 positions matching TRBD1. Sample: PBMCs. This clonotype was sampled from a woman in her late teens or twenties in good health and CMV-seropositive. CDR3 region: CSVRDRGFDTQYF. In DNA form, the CDR3 reads TGCAGCGTCCGGGACAGGGGGTTCGATACGCAGTATTTT.